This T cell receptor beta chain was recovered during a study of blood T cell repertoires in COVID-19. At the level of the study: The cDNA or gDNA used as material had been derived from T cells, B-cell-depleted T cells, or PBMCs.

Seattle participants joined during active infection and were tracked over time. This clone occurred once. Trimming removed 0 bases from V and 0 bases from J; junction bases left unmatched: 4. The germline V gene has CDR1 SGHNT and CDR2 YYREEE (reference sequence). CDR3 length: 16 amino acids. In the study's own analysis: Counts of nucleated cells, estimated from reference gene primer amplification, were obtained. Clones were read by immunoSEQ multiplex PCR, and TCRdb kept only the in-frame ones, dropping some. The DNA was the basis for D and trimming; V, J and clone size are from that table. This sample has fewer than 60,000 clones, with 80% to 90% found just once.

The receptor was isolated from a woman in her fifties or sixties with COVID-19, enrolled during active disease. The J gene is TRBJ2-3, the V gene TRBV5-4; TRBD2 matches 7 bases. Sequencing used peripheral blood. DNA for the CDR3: TGTGCCAGCAGCTTGGGGAATAGCGGGAGCACAGATACGCAGTATTTT. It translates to CASSLGNSGSTDTQYF. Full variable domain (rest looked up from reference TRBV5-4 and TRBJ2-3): ETGVTQSPTHLIKTRGQQVTLRCSSQSGHNTVSWYQQALGQGPQFIFQYYREEENGRGNFPPRFSGLQFPNYSSELNVNALELDDSALYLCASSLGNSGSTDTQYFGPGTRLTVL.